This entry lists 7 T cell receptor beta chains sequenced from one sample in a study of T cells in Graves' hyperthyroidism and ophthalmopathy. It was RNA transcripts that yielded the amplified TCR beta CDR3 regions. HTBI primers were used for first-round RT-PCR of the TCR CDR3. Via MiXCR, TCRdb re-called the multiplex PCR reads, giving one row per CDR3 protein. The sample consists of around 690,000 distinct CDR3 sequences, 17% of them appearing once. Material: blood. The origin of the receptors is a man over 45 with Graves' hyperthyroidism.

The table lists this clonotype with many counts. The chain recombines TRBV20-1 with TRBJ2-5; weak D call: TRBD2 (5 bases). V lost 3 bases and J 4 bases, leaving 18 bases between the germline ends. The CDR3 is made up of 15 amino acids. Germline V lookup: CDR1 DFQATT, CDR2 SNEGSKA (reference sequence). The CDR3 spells CSARRAEYPIETQYF. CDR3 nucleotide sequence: TGCAGTGCTAGGAGGGCAGAATACCCCATAGAGACCCAGTACTTC.

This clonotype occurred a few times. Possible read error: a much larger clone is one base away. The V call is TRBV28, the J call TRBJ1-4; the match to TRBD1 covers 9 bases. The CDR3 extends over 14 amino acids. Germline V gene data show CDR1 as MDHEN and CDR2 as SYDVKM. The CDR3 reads CAGSGDRELLKLFF. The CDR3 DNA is TGTGCCGGCAGTGGGGACAGGGAATTGTTGAAACTGTTTTTT.

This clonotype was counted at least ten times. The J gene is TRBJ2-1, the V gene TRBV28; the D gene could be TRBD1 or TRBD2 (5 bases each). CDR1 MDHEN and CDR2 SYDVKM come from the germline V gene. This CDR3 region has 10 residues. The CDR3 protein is CAVGDNEQFF. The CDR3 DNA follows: TGTGCTGTGGGGGACAATGAGCAGTTCTTC.

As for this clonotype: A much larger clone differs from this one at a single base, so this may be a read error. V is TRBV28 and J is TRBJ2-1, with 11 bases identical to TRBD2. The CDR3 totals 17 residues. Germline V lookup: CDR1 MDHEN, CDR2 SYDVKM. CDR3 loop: CTSSPRTSGHSYNEQFF. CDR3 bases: TGTACCAGCAGTCCAAGGACTAGCGGGCACTCCTACAATGAGCAGTTCTTC.

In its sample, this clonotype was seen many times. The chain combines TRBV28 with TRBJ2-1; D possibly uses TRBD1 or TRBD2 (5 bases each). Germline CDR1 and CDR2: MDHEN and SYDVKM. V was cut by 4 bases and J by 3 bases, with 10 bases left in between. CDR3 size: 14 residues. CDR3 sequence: CASSSGTHYNEQFF. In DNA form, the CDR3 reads TGTGCCAGCAGTTCCGGGACCCACTACAATGAGCAGTTCTTC.

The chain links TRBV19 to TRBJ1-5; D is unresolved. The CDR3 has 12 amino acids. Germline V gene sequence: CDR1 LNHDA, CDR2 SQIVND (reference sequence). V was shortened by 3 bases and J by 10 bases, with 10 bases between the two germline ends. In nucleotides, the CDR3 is TGTGCCAGTAGTATCGGCGAATCACCCCAGCATTTT. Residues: CASSIGESPQHF.

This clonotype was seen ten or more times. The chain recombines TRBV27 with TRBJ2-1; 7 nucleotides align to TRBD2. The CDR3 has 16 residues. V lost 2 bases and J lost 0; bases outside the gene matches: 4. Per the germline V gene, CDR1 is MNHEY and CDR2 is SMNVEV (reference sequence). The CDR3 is CASSLTGRSSYNEQFF. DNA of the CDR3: TGTGCCAGCAGTTTAACCGGGAGGAGCTCCTACAATGAGCAGTTCTTC.